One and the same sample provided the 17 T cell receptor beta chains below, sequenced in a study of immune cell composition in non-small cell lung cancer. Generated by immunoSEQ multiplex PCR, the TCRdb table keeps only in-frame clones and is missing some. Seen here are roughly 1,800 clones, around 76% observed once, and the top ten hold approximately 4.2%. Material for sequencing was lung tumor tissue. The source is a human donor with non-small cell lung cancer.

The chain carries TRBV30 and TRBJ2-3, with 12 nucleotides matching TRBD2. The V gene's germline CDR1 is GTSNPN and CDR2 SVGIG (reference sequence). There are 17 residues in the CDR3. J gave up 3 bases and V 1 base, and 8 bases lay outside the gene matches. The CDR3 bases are TGTGCCTGGAGTGACCCTAGCGGGGGGGGGTGGACAGATACGCAGTATTTT. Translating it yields CAWSDPSGGGWTDTQYF. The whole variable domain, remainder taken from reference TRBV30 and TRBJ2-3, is SQTIHQWPATLVQPVGSPLSLECTVEGTSNPNLYWYRQAAGRGLQLLFYSVGIGQISSEVPQNLSASRPQDRQFILSSKKLLLSDSGFYLCAWSDPSGGGWTDTQYFGPGTRLTVL.

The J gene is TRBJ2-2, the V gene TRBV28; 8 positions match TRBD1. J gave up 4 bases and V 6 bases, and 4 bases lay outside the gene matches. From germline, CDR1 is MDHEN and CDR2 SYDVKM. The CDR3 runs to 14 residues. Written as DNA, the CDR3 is TGTGCCAGCAGCCCGGGACAGGCCACCGGGGAGCTGTTTTTT. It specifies CASSPGQATGELFF.

The CDR3 is CASSASGREGAKNIQYF. CDR3 bases: TGTGCCAGTAGTGCATCAGGGAGGGAAGGGGCCAAAAACATTCAGTACTTC. The chain carries TRBV19 and TRBJ2-4; TRBD2 matches 7 bases. Germline CDR1 reads LNHDA; CDR2 reads SQIVND (reference sequence). The ends lost 5 bases at V and 1 base at J; junction bases unmatched: 11. The CDR3 totals 17 residues.

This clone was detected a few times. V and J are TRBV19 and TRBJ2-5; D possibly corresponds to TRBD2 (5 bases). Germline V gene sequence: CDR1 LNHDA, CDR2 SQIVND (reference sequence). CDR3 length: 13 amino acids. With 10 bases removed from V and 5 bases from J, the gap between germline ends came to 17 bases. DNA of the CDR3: TGTGCCACCGAGGGCCCCATCAAGGAGACCCAGTACTTC. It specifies CATEGPIKETQYF.

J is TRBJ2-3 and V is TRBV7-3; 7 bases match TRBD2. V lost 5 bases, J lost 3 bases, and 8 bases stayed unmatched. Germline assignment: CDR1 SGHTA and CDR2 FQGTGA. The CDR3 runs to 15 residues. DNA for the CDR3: TGTGCCAGCAGCCCTTTGGGGGGGAGTACAGATACGCAGTATTTT. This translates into CASSPLGGSTDTQYF.

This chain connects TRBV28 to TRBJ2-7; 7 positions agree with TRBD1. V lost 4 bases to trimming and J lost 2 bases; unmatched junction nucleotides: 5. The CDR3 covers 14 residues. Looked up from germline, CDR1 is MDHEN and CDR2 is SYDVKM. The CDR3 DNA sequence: TGTGCCAGCAGTTCGTACAGGGGCGCCTACGAGCAGTACTTC. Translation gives CASSSYRGAYEQYF.

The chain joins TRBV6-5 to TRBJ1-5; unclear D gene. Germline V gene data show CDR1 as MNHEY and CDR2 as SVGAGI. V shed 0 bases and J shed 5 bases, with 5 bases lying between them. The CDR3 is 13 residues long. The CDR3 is CASSYSPDQPQHF. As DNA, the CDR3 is TGTGCCAGCAGTTACTCTCCGGATCAGCCCCAGCATTTT.

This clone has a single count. CDR3 bases: TGTGCCAGCAGCCTAACAGCGGGGCCCTACGAGCAGTACTTC. It is translated as CASSLTAGPYEQYF. The chain links TRBV5-4 to TRBJ2-7, with 7 positions matching TRBD2. V shed 4 bases, J shed 2 bases, and the junction held 6 bases outside the gene matches. The CDR3 is 14 amino acids. The germline CDR1 and CDR2 sequences are SGHNT and YYREEE (reference sequence). The whole variable domain, filled in from reference TRBV5-4 and TRBJ2-7, reads ETGVTQSPTHLIKTRGQQVTLRCSSQSGHNTVSWYQQALGQGPQFIFQYYREEENGRGNFPPRFSGLQFPNYSSELNVNALELDDSALYLCASSLTAGPYEQYFGPGTRLTVT.

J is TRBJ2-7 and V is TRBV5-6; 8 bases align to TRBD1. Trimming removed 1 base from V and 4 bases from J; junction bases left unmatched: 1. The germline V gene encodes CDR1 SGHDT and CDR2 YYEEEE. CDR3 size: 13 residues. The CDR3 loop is CASSLTGGYEQYF. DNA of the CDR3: TGTGCCAGCAGCTTGACAGGGGGGTACGAGCAGTACTTC.

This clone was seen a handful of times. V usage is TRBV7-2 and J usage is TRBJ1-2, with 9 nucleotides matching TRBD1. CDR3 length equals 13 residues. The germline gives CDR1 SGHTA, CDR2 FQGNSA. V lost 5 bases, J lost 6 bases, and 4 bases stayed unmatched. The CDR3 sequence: CASSTGQGNGYTF. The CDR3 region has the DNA TGTGCCAGCAGCACTGGACAGGGGAATGGCTACACCTTC.

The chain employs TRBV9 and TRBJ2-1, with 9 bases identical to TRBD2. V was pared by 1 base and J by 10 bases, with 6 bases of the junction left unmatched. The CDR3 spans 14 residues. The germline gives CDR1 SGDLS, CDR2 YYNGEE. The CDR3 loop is CASSVWREGREQFF. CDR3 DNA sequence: TGTGCCAGCAGCGTATGGCGGGAGGGTAGGGAGCAGTTCTTC. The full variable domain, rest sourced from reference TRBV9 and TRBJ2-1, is DSGVTQTPKHLITATGQRVTLRCSPRSGDLSVYWYQQSLDQGLQFLIQYYNGEERAKGNILERFSAQQFPDLHSELNLSSLELGDSALYFCASSVWREGREQFFGPGTRLTVL.

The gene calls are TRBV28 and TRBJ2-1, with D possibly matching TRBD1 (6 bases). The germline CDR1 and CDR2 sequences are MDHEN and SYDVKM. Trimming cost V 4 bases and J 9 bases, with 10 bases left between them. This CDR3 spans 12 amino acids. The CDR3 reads CASSYRAGEQFF. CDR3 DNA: TGTGCCAGCAGTTACAGGGCGGGTGAGCAGTTCTTC. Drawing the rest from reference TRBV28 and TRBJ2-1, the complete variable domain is DVKVTQSSRYLVKRTGEKVFLECVQDMDHENMFWYRQDPGLGLRLIYFSYDVKMKEKGDIPEGYSVSREKKERFSLILESASTNQTSMYLCASSYRAGEQFFGPGTRLTVL.

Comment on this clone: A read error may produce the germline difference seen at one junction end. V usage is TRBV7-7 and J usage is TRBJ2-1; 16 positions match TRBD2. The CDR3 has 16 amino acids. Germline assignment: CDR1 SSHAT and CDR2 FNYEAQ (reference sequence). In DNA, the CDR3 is TGTGCTAGCAGCCCCGGGACTAGCGGGAGGGCCGATGAGCAGTTCTTC. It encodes CASSPGTSGRADEQFF.

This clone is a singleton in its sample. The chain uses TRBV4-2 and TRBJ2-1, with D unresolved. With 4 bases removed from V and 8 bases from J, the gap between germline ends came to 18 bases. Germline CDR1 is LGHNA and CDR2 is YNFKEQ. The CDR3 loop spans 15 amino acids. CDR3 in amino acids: CASSLIKPVVDEQFF. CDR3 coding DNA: TGTGCCAGCAGCCTCATAAAGCCCGTAGTGGATGAGCAGTTCTTC.

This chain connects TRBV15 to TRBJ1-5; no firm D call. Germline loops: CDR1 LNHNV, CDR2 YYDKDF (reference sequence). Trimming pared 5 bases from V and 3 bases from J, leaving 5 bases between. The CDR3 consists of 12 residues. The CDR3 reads CATSRDNQPQHF. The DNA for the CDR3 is TGTGCCACCAGCCGGGACAATCAGCCCCAGCATTTT. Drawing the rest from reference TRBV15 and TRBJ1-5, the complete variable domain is DAMVIQNPRYQVTQFGKPVTLSCSQTLNHNVMYWYQQKSSQAPKLLFHYYDKDFNNEADTPDNFQSRRPNTSFCFLDIRSPGLGDTAMYLCATSRDNQPQHFGDGTRLSIL.

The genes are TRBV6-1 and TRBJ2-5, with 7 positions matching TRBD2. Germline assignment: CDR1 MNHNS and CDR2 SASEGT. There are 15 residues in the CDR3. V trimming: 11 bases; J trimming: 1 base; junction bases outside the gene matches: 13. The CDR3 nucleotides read TGTGCCTCCACCCCGGGGGGACTGACCCAAGAGACCCAGTACTTC. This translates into CASTPGGLTQETQYF.

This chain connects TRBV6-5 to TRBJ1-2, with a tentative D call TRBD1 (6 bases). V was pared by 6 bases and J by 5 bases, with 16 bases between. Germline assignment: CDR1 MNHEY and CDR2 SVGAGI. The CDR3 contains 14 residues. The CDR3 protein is CASSRQALGYGYTF. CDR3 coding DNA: TGTGCCAGCAGCAGACAGGCCCTGGGGTATGGCTACACCTTC.